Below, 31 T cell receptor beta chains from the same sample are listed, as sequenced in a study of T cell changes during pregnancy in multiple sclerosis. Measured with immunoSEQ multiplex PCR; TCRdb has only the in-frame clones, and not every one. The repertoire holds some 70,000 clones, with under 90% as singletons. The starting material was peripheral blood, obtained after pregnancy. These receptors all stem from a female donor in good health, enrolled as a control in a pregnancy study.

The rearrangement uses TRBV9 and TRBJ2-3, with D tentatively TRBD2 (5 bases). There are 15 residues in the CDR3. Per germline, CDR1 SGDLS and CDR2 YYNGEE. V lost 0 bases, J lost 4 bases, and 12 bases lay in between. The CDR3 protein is CASSVGVTSSDTQYF. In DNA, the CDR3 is TGTGCCAGCAGCGTAGGGGTAACTAGTTCAGATACGCAGTATTTT.

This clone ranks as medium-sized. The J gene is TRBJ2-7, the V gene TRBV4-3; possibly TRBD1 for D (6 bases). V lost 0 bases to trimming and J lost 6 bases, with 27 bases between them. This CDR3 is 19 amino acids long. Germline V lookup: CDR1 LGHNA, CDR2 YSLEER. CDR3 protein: CASSQDFGAGALLSVEQYF. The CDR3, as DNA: TGCGCCAGCAGCCAAGATTTTGGGGCAGGGGCCCTCCTCTCGGTCGAGCAGTACTTC.

CDR3 nucleotides: TGCGCCAGCAGCTCGCCTAGCGGGGGCTCCTACGAGCAGTACTTC. As protein: CASSSPSGGSYEQYF. V and J are TRBV5-1 and TRBJ2-7; TRBD2 matches 10 bases. Germline values: CDR1 SGHRS, CDR2 YFSETQ. The ends lost 3 bases at V and 0 bases at J; junction bases unmatched: 3. There are 15 residues in the CDR3.

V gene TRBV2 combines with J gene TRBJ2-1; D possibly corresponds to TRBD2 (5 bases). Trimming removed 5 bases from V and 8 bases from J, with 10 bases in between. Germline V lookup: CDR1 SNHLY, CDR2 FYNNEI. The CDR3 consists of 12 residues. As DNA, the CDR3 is TGTGCCAGCAGTTCAACTAGGCATGAGCAGTTCTTC. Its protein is CASSSTRHEQFF.

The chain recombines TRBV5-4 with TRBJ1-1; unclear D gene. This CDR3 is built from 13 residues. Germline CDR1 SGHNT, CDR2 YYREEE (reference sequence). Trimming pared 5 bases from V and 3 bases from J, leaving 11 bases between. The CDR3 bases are TGTGCCAGCAGGCACCTAGAGGACACTGAAGCTTTCTTT. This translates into CASRHLEDTEAFF.

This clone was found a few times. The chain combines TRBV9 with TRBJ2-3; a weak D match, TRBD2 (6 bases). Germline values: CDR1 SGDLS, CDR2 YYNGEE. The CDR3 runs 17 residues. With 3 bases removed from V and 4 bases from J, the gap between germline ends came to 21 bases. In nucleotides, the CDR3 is TGTGCCAGCAGCGCCGACCCCTCGGGGGAAGGGGCAGATACGCAGTATTTT. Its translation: CASSADPSGEGADTQYF.

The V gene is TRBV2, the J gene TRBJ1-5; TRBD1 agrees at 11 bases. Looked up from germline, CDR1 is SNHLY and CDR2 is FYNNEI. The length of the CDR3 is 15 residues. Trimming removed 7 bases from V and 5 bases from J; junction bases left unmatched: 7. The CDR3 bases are TGTGCCAGCAAACCTGGGACAGGGGGGGATCAGCCCCAGCATTTT. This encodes CASKPGTGGDQPQHF.

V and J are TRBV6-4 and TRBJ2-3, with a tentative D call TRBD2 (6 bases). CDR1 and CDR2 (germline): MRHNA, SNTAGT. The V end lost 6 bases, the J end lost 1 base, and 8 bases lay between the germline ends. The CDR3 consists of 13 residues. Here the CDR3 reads CASRSSGTDTQYF. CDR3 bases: TGTGCCAGCAGGTCTAGCGGCACAGATACGCAGTATTTT.

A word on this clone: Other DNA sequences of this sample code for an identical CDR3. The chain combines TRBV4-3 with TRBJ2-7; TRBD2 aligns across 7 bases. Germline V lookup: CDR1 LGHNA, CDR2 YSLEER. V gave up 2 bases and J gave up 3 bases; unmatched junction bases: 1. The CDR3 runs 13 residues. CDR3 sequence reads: CASSQTGGYEQYF. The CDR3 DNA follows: TGCGCCAGCAGCCAAACGGGGGGCTACGAGCAGTACTTC.

The CDR3: CASSLSGDTQYF. CDR3 in DNA: TGTGCCAGCAGCTTGTCGGGAGATACGCAGTATTTT. The rearrangement links TRBV7-8 to TRBJ2-3; D not certain. This CDR3 is built from 12 residues. In germline, CDR1 is SGHVS, CDR2 FQNEAQ. Trimming shortened V by 3 bases and J by 5 bases, and 6 bases separated the two germline ends.

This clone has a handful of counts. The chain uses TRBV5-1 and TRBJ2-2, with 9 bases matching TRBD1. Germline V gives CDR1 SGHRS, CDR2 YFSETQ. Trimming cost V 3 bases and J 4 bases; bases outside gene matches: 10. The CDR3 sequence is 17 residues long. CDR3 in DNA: TGCGCCAGCAGCTACGTCCCGGGACAGGGACTCACCGGGGAGCTGTTTTTT. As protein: CASSYVPGQGLTGELFF.

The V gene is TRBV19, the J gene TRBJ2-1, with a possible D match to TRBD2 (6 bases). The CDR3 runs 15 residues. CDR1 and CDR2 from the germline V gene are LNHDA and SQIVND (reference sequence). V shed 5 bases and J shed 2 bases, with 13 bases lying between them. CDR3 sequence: CASSPPSGAYNEQFF. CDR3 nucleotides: TGTGCCAGTAGTCCTCCCTCGGGAGCCTACAATGAGCAGTTCTTC.

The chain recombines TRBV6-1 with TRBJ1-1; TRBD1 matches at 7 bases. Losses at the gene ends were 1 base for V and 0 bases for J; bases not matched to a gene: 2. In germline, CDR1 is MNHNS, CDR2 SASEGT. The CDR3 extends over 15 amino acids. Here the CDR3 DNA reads TGTGCCAGCAGTGAAGGGGACAGTATGAACACTGAAGCTTTCTTT. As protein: CASSEGDSMNTEAFF.

The DNA of the CDR3 is TGTGCCAGCAGCTTGGGGGGGATCCAAGAGACCCAGTACTTC. The encoded protein is CASSLGGIQETQYF. This chain connects TRBV11-2 to TRBJ2-5, with 7 nucleotides matching TRBD2. The CDR3 is 14 amino acids. V gave up 3 bases and J gave up 1 base; unmatched junction bases: 2. CDR1 and CDR2 from the germline V gene are SGHAT and FQNNGV.

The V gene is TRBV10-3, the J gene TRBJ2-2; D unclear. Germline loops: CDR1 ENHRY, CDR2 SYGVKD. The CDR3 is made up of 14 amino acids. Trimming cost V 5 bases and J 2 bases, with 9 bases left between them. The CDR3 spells CAISLMGNTGELFF. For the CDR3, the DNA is TGTGCCATCAGTCTCATGGGCAACACCGGGGAGCTGTTTTTT.

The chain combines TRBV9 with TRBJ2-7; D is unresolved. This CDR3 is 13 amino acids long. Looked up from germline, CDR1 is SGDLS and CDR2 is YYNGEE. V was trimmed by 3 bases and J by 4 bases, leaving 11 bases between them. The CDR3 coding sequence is TGTGCCAGCAGCGCTCGACTCGGATACGAGCAGTACTTC. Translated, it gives CASSARLGYEQYF.

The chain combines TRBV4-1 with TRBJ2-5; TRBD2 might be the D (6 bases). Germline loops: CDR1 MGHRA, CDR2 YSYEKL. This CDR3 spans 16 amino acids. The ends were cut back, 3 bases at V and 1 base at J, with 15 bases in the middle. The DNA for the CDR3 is TGCGCCAGCAGCCAGGCCCCCGGGAGCTTCCAAGAGACCCAGTACTTC. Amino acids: CASSQAPGSFQETQYF.

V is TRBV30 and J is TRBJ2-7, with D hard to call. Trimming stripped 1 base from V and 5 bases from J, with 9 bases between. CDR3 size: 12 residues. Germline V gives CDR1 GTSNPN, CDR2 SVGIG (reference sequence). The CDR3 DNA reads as TGTGCCTGGAGTGGGTCGGTCAACGAGCAGTACTTC. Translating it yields CAWSGSVNEQYF.

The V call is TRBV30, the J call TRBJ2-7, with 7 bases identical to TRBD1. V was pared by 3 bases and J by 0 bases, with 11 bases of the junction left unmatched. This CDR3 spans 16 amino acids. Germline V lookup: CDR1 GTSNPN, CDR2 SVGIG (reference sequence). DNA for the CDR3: TGTGCCTGGAGCCCCAATCGGGACAGCCCCTCCTACGAGCAGTACTTC. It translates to CAWSPNRDSPSYEQYF.

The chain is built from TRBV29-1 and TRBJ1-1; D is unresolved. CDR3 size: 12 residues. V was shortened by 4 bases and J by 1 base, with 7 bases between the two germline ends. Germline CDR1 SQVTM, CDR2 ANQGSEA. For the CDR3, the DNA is TGCAGCGTTGGACATCAGAACACTGAAGCTTTCTTT. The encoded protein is CSVGHQNTEAFF.

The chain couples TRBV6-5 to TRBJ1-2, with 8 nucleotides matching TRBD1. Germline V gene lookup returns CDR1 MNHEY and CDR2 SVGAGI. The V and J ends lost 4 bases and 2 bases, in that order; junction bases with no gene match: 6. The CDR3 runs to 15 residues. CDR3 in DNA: TGTGCCAGCAGTTCCCACGGGACAGGAAACTATGGCTACACCTTC. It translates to CASSSHGTGNYGYTF.

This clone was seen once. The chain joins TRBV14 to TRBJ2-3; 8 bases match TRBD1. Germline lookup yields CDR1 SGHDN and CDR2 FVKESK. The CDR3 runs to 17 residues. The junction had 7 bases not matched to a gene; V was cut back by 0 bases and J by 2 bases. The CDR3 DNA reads TGTGCCAGCAGCCAAGAGAGGACAGGGATTTTCACAGATACGCAGTATTTT. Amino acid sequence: CASSQERTGIFTDTQYF.

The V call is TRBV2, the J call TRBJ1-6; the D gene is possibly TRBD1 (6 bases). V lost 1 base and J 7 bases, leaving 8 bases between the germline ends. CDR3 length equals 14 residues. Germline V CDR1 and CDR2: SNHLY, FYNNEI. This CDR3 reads CASSEDRVNSPLHF. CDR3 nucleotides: TGTGCCAGCAGTGAAGACAGGGTAAATTCACCCCTCCACTTT. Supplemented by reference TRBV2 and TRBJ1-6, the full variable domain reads EPEVTQTPSHQVTQMGQEVILRCVPISNHLYFYWYRQILGQKVEFLVSFYNNEISEKSEIFDDQFSVERPDGSNFTLKIRSTKLEDSAMYFCASSEDRVNSPLHFGNGTRLTVT.

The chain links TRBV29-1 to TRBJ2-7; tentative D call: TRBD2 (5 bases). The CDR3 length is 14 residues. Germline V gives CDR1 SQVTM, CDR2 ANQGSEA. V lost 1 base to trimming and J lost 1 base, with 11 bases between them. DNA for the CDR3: TGCAGCGTTGAAGTCGGGGTAAGGTCCTACGAGCAGTACTTC. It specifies CSVEVGVRSYEQYF.

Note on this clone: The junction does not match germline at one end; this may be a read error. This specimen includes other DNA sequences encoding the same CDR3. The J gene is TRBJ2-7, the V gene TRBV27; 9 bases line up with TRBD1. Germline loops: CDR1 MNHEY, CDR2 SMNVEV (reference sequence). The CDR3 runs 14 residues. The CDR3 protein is CASSSDRGSYEQYF. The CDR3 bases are TGTGCCAGCAGTTCGGACAGGGGTTCCTATGAGCAGTACTTC.

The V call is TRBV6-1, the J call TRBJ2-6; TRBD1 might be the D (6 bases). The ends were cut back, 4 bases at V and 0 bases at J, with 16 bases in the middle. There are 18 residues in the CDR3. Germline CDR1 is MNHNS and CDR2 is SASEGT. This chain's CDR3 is CASSGRDTTPSGANVLTF. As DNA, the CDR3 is TGTGCCAGCAGTGGCCGGGACACGACTCCCTCTGGGGCCAACGTCCTGACTTTC.

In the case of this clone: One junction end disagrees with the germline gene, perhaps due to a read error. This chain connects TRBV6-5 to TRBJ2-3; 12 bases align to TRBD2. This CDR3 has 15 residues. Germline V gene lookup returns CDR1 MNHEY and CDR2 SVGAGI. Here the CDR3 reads CTSSRLAGVGDTQYF. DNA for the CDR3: TGTACCAGCAGTCGACTAGCGGGAGTTGGAGATACGCAGTATTTT.

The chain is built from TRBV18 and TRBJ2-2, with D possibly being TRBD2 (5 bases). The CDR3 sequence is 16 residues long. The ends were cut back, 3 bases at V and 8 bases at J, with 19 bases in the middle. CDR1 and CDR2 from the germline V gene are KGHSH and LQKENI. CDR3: CASSPLEVYGGGELFF. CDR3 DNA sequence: TGTGCCAGCTCACCCCTGGAGGTCTACGGCGGGGGGGAGCTGTTTTTT. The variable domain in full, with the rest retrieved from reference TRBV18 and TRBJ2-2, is NAGVMQNPRHLVRRRGQEARLRCSPMKGHSHVYWYRQLPEEGLKFMVYLQKENIIDESGMPKERFSAEFPKEGPSILRIQQVVRGDSAAYFCASSPLEVYGGGELFFGEGSRLTVL.

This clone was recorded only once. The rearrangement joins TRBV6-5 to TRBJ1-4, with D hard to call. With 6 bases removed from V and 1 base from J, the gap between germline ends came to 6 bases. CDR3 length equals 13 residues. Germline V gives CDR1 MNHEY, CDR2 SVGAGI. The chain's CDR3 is CASRPGTNEKLFF. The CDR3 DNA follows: TGTGCCAGCAGACCGGGAACTAATGAAAAACTGTTTTTT.

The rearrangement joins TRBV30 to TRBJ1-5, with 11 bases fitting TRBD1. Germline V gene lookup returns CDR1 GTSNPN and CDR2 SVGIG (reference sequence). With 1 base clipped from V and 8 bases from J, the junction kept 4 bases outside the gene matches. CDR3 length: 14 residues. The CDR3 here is CAWSGDRGNEPQHF. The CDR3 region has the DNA TGTGCCTGGAGTGGGGACAGGGGGAATGAGCCCCAGCATTTT. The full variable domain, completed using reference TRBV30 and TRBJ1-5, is SQTIHQWPATLVQPVGSPLSLECTVEGTSNPNLYWYRQAAGRGLQLLFYSVGIGQISSEVPQNLSASRPQDRQFILSSKKLLLSDSGFYLCAWSGDRGNEPQHFGDGTRLSIL.

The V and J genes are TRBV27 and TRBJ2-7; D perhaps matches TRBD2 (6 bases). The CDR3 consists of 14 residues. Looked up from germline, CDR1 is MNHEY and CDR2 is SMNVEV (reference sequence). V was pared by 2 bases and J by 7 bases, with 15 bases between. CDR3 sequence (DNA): TGTGCCAGCAGTTTAAGCCGGGAGAGGGGTGAGCAGTACTTC. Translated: CASSLSRERGEQYF.